What follows are 9 T cell receptor beta chains derived from one specimen sequenced in a study of T-cell reconstitution after alpha-beta-depleted transplantation in children. Unique molecular identifiers were incorporated during preparation of the TCRbeta library. TCRdb re-derived calls from the PCR reads in MiXCR, one entry per CDR3 protein. The profile shows approximately 45,000 distinct CDR3 sequences, under 60% of them singletons. The material sequenced was peripheral blood, taken before TCRalphabeta/CD19-depleted stem cell transplant. The receptors originated from a boy under two years old with SCID, due to receive a stem cell transplant.

The chain couples TRBV5-6 to TRBJ1-1, with a possible D match to TRBD1 (5 bases). CDR3 length: 13 amino acids. Per the germline V gene, CDR1 is SGHDT and CDR2 is YYEEEE. V gave up 4 bases and J gave up 6 bases, with 13 bases separating them. CDR3 sequence: CASSAGMGAEAFF. The CDR3 nucleotides are TGTGCCAGCAGCGCTGGAATGGGGGCTGAAGCTTTCTTT.

The rearrangement joins TRBV10-3 to TRBJ1-1; D gene uncertain. V lost 4 bases and J 1 base, leaving 13 bases between the germline ends. This CDR3 is 15 amino acids long. In germline, CDR1 is ENHRY, CDR2 SYGVKD. CDR3 in DNA: TGTGCCATCAGTGGGCGGCGGGGAGCGAACACTGAAGCTTTCTTT. Translated: CAISGRRGANTEAFF.

This clonotype was picked up a small number of times. V gene TRBV20-1 combines with J gene TRBJ2-1; D may match TRBD1 or TRBD2 (7 bases each). The CDR3 sequence is 14 residues long. Between the trimmed V and J ends, which lost 5 bases and 5 bases, there was a span of 16 bases. Germline-derived CDR1 and CDR2 are DFQATT and SNEGSKA (reference sequence). The CDR3 is CSASGGADHNEQFF. The CDR3 DNA follows: TGCAGTGCTTCAGGGGGGGCAGACCACAATGAGCAGTTCTTC.

The rearrangement uses TRBV5-1 and TRBJ2-2; TRBD1 matches at 7 bases. This CDR3 has 13 residues. V trimming: 3 bases; J trimming: 6 bases; junction bases outside the gene matches: 2. Germline V gives CDR1 SGHRS, CDR2 YFSETQ. DNA for the CDR3: TGCGCCAGCAGCTCCCAGGGGGCCGGGGAGCTGTTTTTT. It yields the protein CASSSQGAGELFF.

The chain couples TRBV12-3 or TRBV12-4 to TRBJ1-5; 7 bases match TRBD1. This CDR3 spans 15 amino acids. V lost 1 base and J lost 2; bases outside the gene matches: 2. The DNA of the CDR3 is TGTGCCAGCAGTTTAGGGGACAGTCGCAATCAGCCCCAGCATTTT. Translated: CASSLGDSRNQPQHF.

The V call is TRBV20-1, the J call TRBJ2-1; TRBD2 matches 11 bases. CDR1 is DFQATT and CDR2 is SNEGSKA in the germline V gene (reference sequence). This CDR3 has 15 residues. CDR3 residues: CSARLAGQSYNEQFF. In DNA form, the CDR3 reads TGCAGCGCCAGACTAGCGGGGCAATCCTACAATGAGCAGTTCTTC.

This chain joins TRBV15 and TRBJ1-5; no clear D gene. From germline, CDR1 is LNHNV and CDR2 YYDKDF (reference sequence). The CDR3 covers 13 residues. The V and J ends lost 0 bases and 2 bases respectively, with 2 bases between them. The CDR3, as DNA: TGTGCCACCAGCAGAGAAGGCAATCAGCCCCAGCATTTT. Amino acid sequence: CATSREGNQPQHF.

The chain employs TRBV4-2 and TRBJ1-6; D uncertain. V was pared by 1 base and J by 5 bases, with 9 bases between. Germline CDR1 reads LGHNA; CDR2 reads YNFKEQ. This CDR3 is built from 15 residues. CDR3 sequence: CASSQGEGDNSPLHF. In nucleotides, the CDR3 is TGTGCCAGCAGCCAAGGGGAGGGAGATAATTCACCCCTCCACTTT.

This chain uses TRBV5-1 with TRBJ2-1; D unresolved. The CDR3 has 14 residues. With 1 base removed from V and 2 bases from J, the gap between germline ends came to 7 bases. Germline CDR1 SGHRS, CDR2 YFSETQ. CDR3 nucleotides: TGCGCCAGCAGCTTGACACTGACCTACAATGAGCAGTTCTTC. It codes for CASSLTLTYNEQFF.